This passage covers 21 T cell receptor beta chains from one sample sequenced in a study of blood T cells in healthy people across ages. Next came a second PCR, run for 7 to 11 cycles, which used a sample-barcoded 5' primer along with a J-beta primer mix. In TCRdb, the 5' RACE reads were re-called with MiXCR into one record per CDR3 protein. In the table there are about 800,000 distinct CDR3 sequences, roughly 64% of which are singletons. Input material: blood. These receptor sequences come from a man between 25 and 39 years old in good health.

V is TRBV6-2 or TRBV6-3 and J is TRBJ2-7, with TRBD2 identical over 13 bases. The end of the DNA fits TRBJ2-5 better, so the J call may be wrong. Germline V gene sequence: CDR1 MNHEY, CDR2 SVGEGT. CDR3 length equals 16 residues. CDR3 sequence (DNA): TGTGCCAGCAGTTCAGGACTAGCGGGAGACCGGGAGACCCAGTACTTC. This codes for CASSSGLAGDRETQYF.

The rearrangement links TRBV5-1 to TRBJ2-4; possible D gene TRBD2, 5 bases. The CDR3 spans 18 residues. V lost 0 bases to trimming and J lost 0 bases, with 16 bases between them. Germline values: CDR1 SGHRS, CDR2 YFSETQ. DNA for the CDR3: TGCGCCAGCAGCTTGGGGGCCGGAGGCCCGGTAGCCAAAAACATTCAGTACTTC. Residues: CASSLGAGGPVAKNIQYF.

V is TRBV28 and J is TRBJ1-2; 9 positions agree with TRBD1. With V trimmed by 4 bases and J by 5 bases, 5 bases remained unmatched. The CDR3 consists of 14 residues. Germline V gene lookup returns CDR1 MDHEN and CDR2 SYDVKM. The CDR3 DNA is TGTGCCAGCAGTTCCACAGGGGGCCCGTATGGCTACACCTTC. Protein: CASSSTGGPYGYTF.

V and J are TRBV4-3 and TRBJ2-3, with D perhaps being TRBD1 or TRBD2 (5 bases each). V was clipped by 4 bases and J by 4 bases, with 15 bases between them. The germline V gene has CDR1 LGHNA and CDR2 YSLEER. The CDR3 is 15 amino acids. The CDR3 region has the DNA TGCGCCAGCAGCCGAGGGGATGAGTTGGCAGATACGCAGTATTTT. Its protein product is CASSRGDELADTQYF.

The CDR3 DNA follows: TGTGCCAGCAGAGCTACTAGCGGGAGTTATGGTGAGCAGTTCTTC. Translated, it gives CASRATSGSYGEQFF. The chain uses TRBV2 and TRBJ2-1, with TRBD2 matching over 11 bases. The V gene end was trimmed by 6 bases and the J gene end by 9 bases; junction bases not matched to a gene: 10. There are 15 residues in the CDR3. Germline CDR1 SNHLY, CDR2 FYNNEI.

To note about this clonotype: Sequence at one end of the junction differs from germline and may be a read error. The chain links TRBV20-1 to TRBJ1-1; TRBD1 agrees at 8 bases. CDR1 is DFQATT, CDR2 SNEGSKA, per germline (reference sequence). The CDR3 covers 16 residues. The CDR3 protein is CSATTAGTGLNTEVFF. The CDR3, as DNA: TGCAGTGCGACGACCGCCGGGACAGGTTTGAACACTGAAGTTTTCTTT.

This chain connects TRBV9 to TRBJ2-7; 14 bases align to TRBD2. The CDR3 consists of 16 residues. Germline CDR1 is SGDLS and CDR2 is YYNGEE. V was pared by 0 bases and J by 7 bases, with 6 bases of the junction left unmatched. CDR3: CASSVGGLAGEGEQYF. The CDR3 DNA sequence: TGTGCCAGCAGCGTAGGGGGACTAGCGGGAGAGGGTGAGCAGTACTTC.

The V and J genes are TRBV3-1 and TRBJ2-5; 9 bases fit TRBD2. Germline CDR1 is LGHDT and CDR2 is YNNKEL (reference sequence). The CDR3 sequence is 14 residues long. The J segment lost 3 bases and the V segment lost 3 bases, leaving 2 bases of the junction unmatched. CDR3 loop: CASSHLAGKETQYF. In DNA, the CDR3 is TGTGCCAGCAGCCACCTAGCGGGAAAAGAGACCCAGTACTTC.

This sequence joins TRBV9 and TRBJ2-1, with D possibly being TRBD1 or TRBD2 (5 bases each). CDR3 length equals 14 residues. CDR1 is SGDLS, CDR2 YYNGEE, per germline. Trimming left V 0 bases short and J 5 bases short, with 9 bases between. The CDR3 loop reads CASSVALGDNEQFF. CDR3 bases: TGTGCCAGCAGCGTAGCTTTGGGGGACAATGAGCAGTTCTTC.

This rearrangement joins TRBV12-3 or TRBV12-4 to TRBJ1-1; D gene unclear. The CDR3 is made up of 14 amino acids. Trimming cost V 6 bases and J 0 bases, with 11 bases left between them. DNA of the CDR3: TGTGCCAGCAGCTTGTCCAGTTTGAACACTGAAGCTTTCTTT. Its protein product is CASSLSSLNTEAFF.

The chain combines TRBV5-1 with TRBJ2-3; possibly TRBD1 for D (5 bases). Trimming pared 3 bases from V and 6 bases from J, leaving 17 bases between. Germline lookup yields CDR1 SGHRS and CDR2 YFSETQ. The CDR3 totals 15 residues. The CDR3 DNA reads as TGCGCCAGCAGCTCTTATATACAGGCACGGGATACGCAGTATTTT. Translating it yields CASSSYIQARDTQYF.

This clonotype was counted a few times. This chain connects TRBV3-1 to TRBJ2-3, with D uncertain. In germline, CDR1 is LGHDT, CDR2 YNNKEL (reference sequence). V shed 1 base and J shed 5 bases, with 7 bases lying between them. This CDR3 has 13 residues. Written as DNA, the CDR3 is TGTGCCAGCAGCCAAGGCGAGTTAGATACGCAGTATTTT. Translation: CASSQGELDTQYF.

This clonotype has at least ten counts. The genes are TRBV28 and TRBJ2-5; D not certain. Germline-derived CDR1 and CDR2 are MDHEN and SYDVKM. The CDR3 is 12 amino acids. The ends were cut back, 5 bases at V and 4 bases at J, with 8 bases in the middle. The CDR3 protein is CASSVPLETQYF. CDR3 nucleotide sequence: TGTGCCAGCAGTGTCCCATTAGAGACCCAGTACTTC. Drawing the rest from reference TRBV28 and TRBJ2-5, the complete variable domain is DVKVTQSSRYLVKRTGEKVFLECVQDMDHENMFWYRQDPGLGLRLIYFSYDVKMKEKGDIPEGYSVSREKKERFSLILESASTNQTSMYLCASSVPLETQYFGPGTRLLVL.

This clonotype was detected only once. One end of the junction is discordant with germline, which a read error may explain. V and J are TRBV18 and TRBJ2-3, with D perhaps matching TRBD2 (6 bases). Per the germline V gene, CDR1 is KGHSH and CDR2 is LQKENI. This CDR3 is built from 17 residues. The CDR3 bases are TGTGCCAGCTCACCATCCGTGCAGGGAGGTTTTGGAGATACGCTGTATTTT. The encoded protein is CASSPSVQGGFGDTLYF.

For this clonotype: A read error may account for a junction end that differs from germline. The chain uses TRBV20-1 and TRBJ2-5; tentatively, D is TRBD1 or TRBD2 (5 bases each). CDR3 length: 14 residues. The germline CDR1 and CDR2 sequences are DFQATT and SNEGSKA (reference sequence). The CDR3 loop reads CSARREGIRETQCF. Written as DNA, the CDR3 is TGCAGTGCGAGACGAGAGGGGATTAGGGAGACCCAGTGCTTC.

The J gene is TRBJ2-7, the V gene TRBV7-2; D may be TRBD2 (6 bases). V lost 1 base and J 1 base, leaving 17 bases between the germline ends. Germline V gives CDR1 SGHTA, CDR2 FQGNSA. The CDR3 sequence is 17 residues long. CDR3 in amino acids: CASSLVPSGSLSYEQYF. The CDR3 DNA reads TGTGCCAGCAGCTTAGTCCCCAGCGGGTCTCTATCCTACGAGCAGTACTTC.

The chain joins TRBV15 to TRBJ2-5; 7 bases line up with TRBD2. Trimming removed 1 base from V and 5 bases from J; junction bases left unmatched: 4. The germline gives CDR1 LNHNV, CDR2 YYDKDF (reference sequence). The CDR3 sequence is 14 residues long. The CDR3 loop reads CATSRVFGGETQYF. CDR3 nucleotides: TGTGCCACCAGCAGAGTATTCGGGGGGGAGACCCAGTACTTC.

This clonotype was seen a handful of times. The chain carries TRBV6-2 or TRBV6-3 and TRBJ2-3; TRBD2 agrees at 9 bases. CDR1 and CDR2 from the germline V gene are MNHEY and SVGEGT. The CDR3 runs to 15 residues. V was clipped by 8 bases and J by 6 bases; unmatched bases: 12. The CDR3 reads CASASLAGLGDTQYF. DNA for the CDR3: TGTGCCAGCGCTTCCCTAGCGGGACTTGGCGATACGCAGTATTTT.

This clonotype was detected a few times. This chain links TRBV15 with TRBJ1-5; unclear D gene. V lost 3 bases and J lost 5, with 5 bases in between. This CDR3 comprises 12 residues. Per the germline V gene, CDR1 is LNHNV and CDR2 is YYDKDF (reference sequence). This CDR3 is CATSRMDQPQHF. The DNA for the CDR3 is TGTGCCACCAGCAGGATGGATCAGCCCCAGCATTTT.

The CDR3 region has the DNA TGTGCCAGCAGTGAACAGGCAGCTTCCTACGAGCAGTACTTC. Its translation is CASSEQAASYEQYF. The genes are TRBV6-1 and TRBJ2-7, with D unclear. Germline CDR1 reads MNHNS; CDR2 reads SASEGT. CDR3 length: 14 residues. Trimming stripped 2 bases from V and 1 base from J, with 9 bases between.

This clonotype occurred once. The chain joins TRBV7-2 to TRBJ2-5; 9 bases align to TRBD2. The germline CDR1 and CDR2 sequences are SGHTA and FQGNSA. V shed 1 base, J shed 3 bases, and the junction held 9 bases outside the gene matches. The CDR3 extends over 17 amino acids. The CDR3 loop is CASSLESRIAGEETQYF. The CDR3 DNA sequence: TGTGCCAGCAGCTTAGAGTCGCGGATAGCGGGGGAAGAGACCCAGTACTTC.